This is a list of T cell receptor beta chains from one sample in a study of cytomegalovirus exposure and HLA in healthy donors. Using immunoSEQ multiplex PCR, the repertoire was profiled, and TCRdb retains in-frame clones only, with some absent. The sample contains over 50,000 clones, roughly 83% of which appear only once. Material: PBMCs. These receptors were obtained from a man in his forties or fifties in good health and CMV-seronegative. The CDR3 runs from the conserved cysteine through the conserved F or W. The order of the fields is V gene, D gene, J gene, clone size, CDR3 protein, CDR3 DNA. The D gene is left open where the match is weak. Clone size is given for some rows only: seen once, a few or many times, or a class if the clone is expanded.

V gene: TRBV9; D gene: -; J gene: TRBJ2-2; clone size: -; CDR3 protein: CASSVSISGTGELFF; CDR3 DNA: TGTGCCAGCAGCGTGTCGATCTCGGGCACCGGGGAGCTGTTTTTT
V gene: TRBV11-2; D gene: -; J gene: TRBJ2-1; clone size: -; CDR3 protein: CASSLTRSSGQFF; CDR3 DNA: TGTGCCAGCAGCTTGACCAGATCCAGCGGGCAGTTCTTC
V gene: TRBV6-5; D gene: TRBD2; J gene: TRBJ2-1; clone size: few; CDR3 protein: CASSYRGGASNEQFF; CDR3 DNA: TGTGCCAGCAGTTATCGCGGGGGGGCCTCCAATGAGCAGTTCTTC
V gene: TRBV27; D gene: TRBD2; J gene: TRBJ2-1; clone size: once; CDR3 protein: CASSFQAGTRPNNEQFF; CDR3 DNA: TGTGCCAGCAGTTTCCAAGCCGGGACTAGACCCAACAATGAGCAGTTCTTC
V gene: TRBV19; D gene: -; J gene: TRBJ1-2; clone size: -; CDR3 protein: CASSISDSNYGYTF; CDR3 DNA: TGTGCCAGTAGTATAAGCGACAGTAACTATGGCTACACCTTC
V gene: TRBV5-1; D gene: TRBD1; J gene: TRBJ1-1; clone size: once; CDR3 protein: CASSFRDRGKAFF; CDR3 DNA: TGCGCCAGCAGCTTCCGGGACAGGGGTAAAGCTTTCTTT
V gene: TRBV18; D gene: TRBD2; J gene: TRBJ2-1; clone size: -; CDR3 protein: CASSLQRGAPNEQFF; CDR3 DNA: TGTGCCAGCTCACTTCAGCGGGGGGCCCCCAATGAGCAGTTCTTC
V gene: TRBV9; D gene: -; J gene: TRBJ2-5; clone size: -; CDR3 protein: CASSVDPGQETQYF; CDR3 DNA: TGTGCCAGCAGCGTAGATCCAGGCCAAGAGACCCAGTACTTC
V gene: TRBV30; D gene: -; J gene: TRBJ2-1; clone size: -; CDR3 protein: CAWANNNEQFF; CDR3 DNA: TGTGCCTGGGCAAACAACAATGAGCAGTTCTTC
V gene: TRBV9; D gene: TRBD2; J gene: TRBJ2-2; clone size: -; CDR3 protein: CASSFLAGGDGELFF; CDR3 DNA: TGTGCCAGCAGCTTCCTAGCGGGGGGGGACGGGGAGCTGTTTTTT
V gene: TRBV5-1; D gene: TRBD2; J gene: TRBJ2-2; clone size: -; CDR3 protein: CASSLEWRGVPRGELFF; CDR3 DNA: TGCGCCAGCAGCTTGGAGTGGCGGGGGGTCCCCCGGGGGGAGCTGTTTTTT
V gene: TRBV7-6; D gene: -; J gene: TRBJ1-1; clone size: -; CDR3 protein: CASSLAQGRTEAFF; CDR3 DNA: TGTGCCAGCAGCTTAGCGCAGGGCCGCACTGAAGCTTTCTTT
V gene: TRBV15; D gene: -; J gene: TRBJ1-2; clone size: -; CDR3 protein: CATSRTGLPYGYTF; CDR3 DNA: TGTGCCACCAGCAGAACGGGACTCCCCTATGGCTACACCTTC
V gene: TRBV6-5; D gene: -; J gene: TRBJ1-5; clone size: -; CDR3 protein: CASSRTENQPQHF; CDR3 DNA: TGTGCCAGCAGTAGGACAGAGAATCAGCCCCAGCATTTT
V gene: TRBV9; D gene: TRBD1; J gene: TRBJ1-1; clone size: -; CDR3 protein: CASRRTGTGPLNTEAFF; CDR3 DNA: TGTGCCAGCAGAAGAACCGGGACAGGGCCCTTGAACACTGAAGCTTTCTTT
V gene: TRBV21-1; D gene: -; J gene: TRBJ2-1; clone size: -; CDR3 protein: CASSKDSETGPNEQFF; CDR3 DNA: TGTGCCAGCAGCAAAGATTCTGAGACAGGCCCTAATGAGCAGTTCTTC
V gene: TRBV5-4; D gene: -; J gene: TRBJ2-2; clone size: -; CDR3 protein: CASSLTSHTGELFF; CDR3 DNA: TGTGCCAGCAGCTTGACTAGTCACACCGGGGAGCTGTTTTTT
V gene: TRBV5-4; D gene: TRBD1; J gene: TRBJ1-1; clone size: -; CDR3 protein: CASTYRDRENTEAFF; CDR3 DNA: TGTGCCAGCACCTACCGGGACAGGGAAAACACTGAAGCTTTCTTT
V gene: TRBV5-1; D gene: -; J gene: TRBJ2-2; clone size: -; CDR3 protein: CASRQGSGELFF; CDR3 DNA: TGCGCCAGCAGGCAGGGATCCGGGGAGCTGTTTTTT
V gene: TRBV19; D gene: -; J gene: TRBJ1-1; clone size: -; CDR3 protein: CASSIAGRVGSDIEAFF; CDR3 DNA: TGTGCCAGTAGTATCGCAGGGCGCGTCGGTTCCGACATTGAAGCTTTCTTT
V gene: TRBV5-1; D gene: -; J gene: TRBJ2-1; clone size: -; CDR3 protein: CASSLPSNEQFF; CDR3 DNA: TGCGCCAGCAGCTTGCCATCCAATGAGCAGTTCTTC
V gene: TRBV7-8; D gene: -; J gene: TRBJ2-5; clone size: -; CDR3 protein: CASSLADSLLGETQYF; CDR3 DNA: TGTGCCAGCAGCTTAGCGGACAGCCTCCTGGGAGAGACCCAGTACTTC
V gene: TRBV6-5; D gene: -; J gene: TRBJ2-6; clone size: few; CDR3 protein: CASSRSSGANVLTF; CDR3 DNA: TGTGCCAGCAGCCGGAGCTCTGGGGCCAACGTCCTGACTTTC
V gene: TRBV21-1; D gene: -; J gene: TRBJ1-5; clone size: -; CDR3 protein: CASSKGSPGQGNQPQHF; CDR3 DNA: TGTGCCAGCAGCAAAGGATCGCCGGGACAGGGGAATCAGCCCCAGCATTTT
V gene: TRBV10-3; D gene: TRBD1; J gene: TRBJ1-5; clone size: few; CDR3 protein: CAISDSQGVSQPQHF; CDR3 DNA: TGTGCCATCAGTGATAGTCAGGGGGTTTCTCAGCCCCAGCATTTT
V gene: TRBV12-5; D gene: -; J gene: TRBJ2-3; clone size: -; CDR3 protein: CASGFNPRLLSTDTQYF; CDR3 DNA: TGTGCTAGTGGTTTCAACCCCCGATTACTAAGCACAGATACGCAGTATTTT
V gene: TRBV7-6; D gene: -; J gene: TRBJ1-1; clone size: -; CDR3 protein: CASSSPDHPGTEAFF; CDR3 DNA: TGTGCCAGCAGCTCTCCTGACCACCCGGGCACTGAAGCTTTCTTT
V gene: TRBV7-3; D gene: -; J gene: TRBJ2-6; clone size: -; CDR3 protein: CASSRDSGANVLTF; CDR3 DNA: TGTGCCAGCAGCCGCGACTCTGGGGCCAACGTCCTGACTTTC
V gene: TRBV9; D gene: TRBD1; J gene: TRBJ2-2; clone size: few; CDR3 protein: CASRRDRGETGTGELFF; CDR3 DNA: TGTGCCAGCAGGCGGGACAGGGGGGAGACTGGCACCGGGGAGCTGTTTTTT
V gene: TRBV19; D gene: -; J gene: TRBJ2-2; clone size: -; CDR3 protein: CASSIVGAGTGELFF; CDR3 DNA: TGTGCCAGTAGTATAGTAGGTGCGGGGACCGGGGAGCTGTTTTTT
V gene: TRBV11-3; D gene: TRBD1; J gene: TRBJ2-7; clone size: -; CDR3 protein: CASSSTGGIGEQYF; CDR3 DNA: TGTGCCAGCAGCTCAACAGGGGGCATCGGCGAGCAGTACTTC
V gene: TRBV5-1; D gene: -; J gene: TRBJ1-4; clone size: few; CDR3 protein: CASSPGAGDTREEKLFF; CDR3 DNA: TGCGCCAGCAGCCCCGGGGCAGGGGACACCCGAGAGGAAAAACTGTTTTTT
V gene: TRBV19; D gene: -; J gene: TRBJ2-6; clone size: -; CDR3 protein: CASSIWQGLPGANVLTF; CDR3 DNA: TGTGCCAGTAGTATCTGGCAGGGGTTGCCTGGGGCCAACGTCCTGACTTTC
V gene: TRBV9; D gene: TRBD1; J gene: TRBJ1-1; clone size: -; CDR3 protein: CASSVAGGGTEAFF; CDR3 DNA: TGTGCCAGCAGCGTAGCAGGGGGCGGGACTGAAGCTTTCTTT
V gene: TRBV7-2; D gene: TRBD2; J gene: TRBJ2-5; clone size: -; CDR3 protein: CASSLVGTSIETQYF; CDR3 DNA: TGTGCCAGCAGCTTAGTAGGGACTAGCATAGAGACCCAGTACTTC
V gene: TRBV11-2; D gene: TRBD1; J gene: TRBJ1-6; clone size: once; CDR3 protein: CASSSRDRQNSPLHF; CDR3 DNA: TGTGCCAGCAGCTCCCGGGACAGGCAGAATTCACCCCTCCACTTT
V gene: TRBV28; D gene: TRBD1; J gene: TRBJ1-1; clone size: -; CDR3 protein: CASSFPRDRGRLRPNTEAFF; CDR3 DNA: TGTGCCAGCAGTTTCCCCCGGGACAGGGGGAGGCTCAGACCGAACACTGAAGCTTTCTTT
V gene: TRBV7-7; D gene: TRBD1; J gene: TRBJ1-4; clone size: -; CDR3 protein: CASSLDGTGREKLFF; CDR3 DNA: TGTGCCAGCAGCTTAGATGGGACAGGGCGTGAAAAACTGTTTTTT
V gene: TRBV5-4; D gene: TRBD1; J gene: TRBJ2-5; clone size: -; CDR3 protein: CASSSWDRGGETQYF; CDR3 DNA: TGTGCCAGCAGCTCATGGGACAGGGGAGGAGAGACCCAGTACTTC
V gene: TRBV5-1; D gene: -; J gene: TRBJ2-2; clone size: -; CDR3 protein: CASSWKSGTGELFF; CDR3 DNA: TGCGCCAGCAGCTGGAAGTCGGGTACCGGGGAGCTGTTTTTT
V gene: TRBV28; D gene: TRBD1; J gene: TRBJ1-4; clone size: once; CDR3 protein: CASKMTGFREKLFF; CDR3 DNA: TGTGCCAGCAAAATGACAGGGTTTCGTGAAAAACTGTTTTTT
V gene: TRBV5-1; D gene: TRBD1; J gene: TRBJ1-1; clone size: once; CDR3 protein: CASSPNTGQGWAFF; CDR3 DNA: TGCGCCAGCAGCCCTAACACGGGACAGGGCTGGGCTTTCTTT
V gene: TRBV20-1; D gene: TRBD2; J gene: TRBJ2-3; clone size: -; CDR3 protein: CSGGGTDTQYF; CDR3 DNA: TGCAGTGGGGGGGGGACAGATACGCAGTATTTT
V gene: TRBV27; D gene: -; J gene: TRBJ1-2; clone size: once; CDR3 protein: CASSTQGPPNYGYTF; CDR3 DNA: TGTGCCAGCAGTACACAGGGACCTCCTAACTATGGCTACACCTTC
V gene: TRBV2; D gene: -; J gene: TRBJ1-1; clone size: -; CDR3 protein: CASKIQGGGTEAFF; CDR3 DNA: TGTGCCAGCAAGATACAGGGCGGAGGCACTGAAGCTTTCTTT
V gene: TRBV7-2; D gene: TRBD2; J gene: TRBJ2-1; clone size: -; CDR3 protein: CASSFRGGSYNEQFF; CDR3 DNA: TGTGCCAGCAGCTTTCGGGGGGGCTCCTACAATGAGCAGTTCTTC
V gene: TRBV29-1; D gene: -; J gene: TRBJ2-1; clone size: -; CDR3 protein: CSASRGLVGNEQFF; CDR3 DNA: TGCAGCGCCTCACGAGGTCTAGTGGGCAATGAGCAGTTCTTC
V gene: TRBV30; D gene: TRBD1; J gene: TRBJ1-1; clone size: -; CDR3 protein: CAWSPKKTGGNTEAFF; CDR3 DNA: TGTGCCTGGAGTCCTAAAAAGACAGGGGGGAACACTGAAGCTTTCTTT
V gene: TRBV6-1; D gene: -; J gene: TRBJ1-1; clone size: few; CDR3 protein: CASSSRTAQAFF; CDR3 DNA: TGTGCCAGCAGTTCGCGGACAGCACAAGCTTTCTTT
V gene: TRBV28; D gene: TRBD1; J gene: TRBJ1-1; clone size: once; CDR3 protein: CASSFGDRVDTEAFF; CDR3 DNA: TGTGCCAGCAGTTTCGGGGACAGGGTGGACACTGAAGCTTTCTTT
V gene: TRBV7-8; D gene: TRBD1; J gene: TRBJ2-1; clone size: -; CDR3 protein: CASSKGQTDNEQFF; CDR3 DNA: TGTGCCAGCAGCAAGGGACAGACAGACAATGAGCAGTTCTTC
V gene: TRBV6-5; D gene: TRBD2; J gene: TRBJ2-2; clone size: -; CDR3 protein: CASSYETSGNTGELFF; CDR3 DNA: TGTGCCAGCAGTTACGAGACTAGCGGAAACACCGGGGAGCTGTTTTTT
V gene: TRBV10-3; D gene: -; J gene: TRBJ1-5; clone size: -; CDR3 protein: CAISETDSPYQPQHF; CDR3 DNA: TGTGCCATCAGTGAGACGGACAGCCCCTATCAGCCCCAGCATTTT
V gene: TRBV30; D gene: TRBD2; J gene: TRBJ2-1; clone size: -; CDR3 protein: CAWNRGGARGEQFF; CDR3 DNA: TGTGCCTGGAACCGCGGGGGGGCCAGGGGTGAGCAGTTCTTC
V gene: TRBV28; D gene: -; J gene: TRBJ1-4; clone size: -; CDR3 protein: CASRIIATSEKLFF; CDR3 DNA: TGTGCCAGCAGGATAATAGCGACCAGTGAAAAACTGTTTTTT
V gene: TRBV7-8; D gene: TRBD1; J gene: TRBJ1-2; clone size: -; CDR3 protein: CASSIVQGGYGYTF; CDR3 DNA: TGTGCCAGCAGCATAGTACAGGGGGGCTATGGCTACACCTTC
V gene: TRBV9; D gene: TRBD2; J gene: TRBJ2-3; clone size: -; CDR3 protein: CASSTGTSSYTDTQYF; CDR3 DNA: TGTGCCAGCAGCACAGGGACTAGCTCGTACACAGATACGCAGTATTTT
V gene: TRBV30; D gene: -; J gene: TRBJ1-1; clone size: once; CDR3 protein: CAWTLTSLNTEAFF; CDR3 DNA: TGTGCCTGGACACTGACATCTTTGAACACTGAAGCTTTCTTT
V gene: TRBV25-1; D gene: -; J gene: TRBJ1-1; clone size: -; CDR3 protein: CASSEYSVGDTEAFF; CDR3 DNA: TGTGCCAGCAGTGAATATTCGGTAGGGGACACTGAAGCTTTCTTT
V gene: TRBV10-3; D gene: TRBD2; J gene: TRBJ2-4; clone size: -; CDR3 protein: CAISESSERGVAKNIQYF; CDR3 DNA: TGTGCCATCAGTGAGTCTTCGGAGCGGGGGGTAGCCAAAAACATTCAGTACTTC